A selection of T cell receptor beta chains follows, all from one sample in a study of PD-L1 blockade in urothelial cancer. The method was immunoSEQ multiplex PCR; TCRdb's version includes in-frame clones alone and lacks a portion of them. The sample lists over 20,000 clones, under 95% occurring once. Sequenced here: PBMCs, sampled around atezolizumab (anti-PD-L1) treatment. The receptors derive from a woman in her fifties or sixties with urothelial cancer. Each CDR3 is given with its conserved first and last residue. A D gene is named only where the DNA matches it firmly. The size entry is marked missing in some rows and otherwise reads once, few, many or a size class.

D	V	size	J	DNA	CDR3
TRBD2	TRBV27	.	TRBJ2-1	TGTGCCAGCAGTCGACTAGCAGCTGCAAACAATGAGCAGTTCTTC	CASSRLAAANNEQFF
.	TRBV18	.	TRBJ2-2	TGTGCCAGCTCACAGGGGGTACTCGGCGGGGAGCTGTTTTTT	CASSQGVLGGELFF
.	TRBV5-4	.	TRBJ2-7	TGTGCCAGCAGCTTACAGGGAAGGGCCTACGAGCAGTACTTC	CASSLQGRAYEQYF
.	TRBV7-6	.	TRBJ2-3	TGTGCCAGCAGCTCAGTATGGCAGTCTAGCACAGATACGCAGTATTTT	CASSSVWQSSTDTQYF
TRBD1	TRBV10-3	.	TRBJ2-2	TGTGCCATCAGTGGTGGACAGGGTGTGGAGCTGTTTTTT	CAISGGQGVELFF
TRBD1	TRBV19	.	TRBJ2-7	TGTGCCAGTAGTATTCCCGCAGGGGGCTCCTACGAGCAGTACTTC	CASSIPAGGSYEQYF
.	TRBV15	.	TRBJ1-5	TGTGCCACCAGCAGTCGACGGGGCAATCAGCCCCAGCATTTT	CATSSRRGNQPQHF
.	TRBV9	.	TRBJ2-1	TGTGCCAGCAGCGGACCATTGCGGGTCTCCTACAATGAGCAGTTCTTC	CASSGPLRVSYNEQFF
TRBD1	TRBV11-3	once	TRBJ1-1	TGTGCCAGCAGCTCTCGACAGGGGGTGACTGAAGCTTTCTTT	CASSSRQGVTEAFF
.	TRBV27	once	TRBJ2-5	TGTGCCAGCGGCCGCGGGCCGCAAGAGACCCAGTACTTC	CASGRGPQETQYF
TRBD1	TRBV27	few	TRBJ2-6	TGTGCCAGCAAGAGGGACAGGCACTCTGGGGCCAACGTCCTGACTTTC	CASKRDRHSGANVLTF
.	TRBV10-3	.	TRBJ2-2	TGTGCCATCAGTGAGTTCGCGAACACCGGGGAGCTGTTTTTT	CAISEFANTGELFF
.	TRBV15	.	TRBJ2-3	TGTGCCACCAGCAGAGGGGGGGACACAGATACGCAGTATTTT	CATSRGGDTDTQYF
.	TRBV6-5	.	TRBJ2-7	TGTGCCAGCCGTCGGTCCCTAGCGATCCCCTACGAGCAGTACTTC	CASRRSLAIPYEQYF
TRBD2	TRBV2	once	TRBJ2-1	TGTGCCAGCAGTAGAGCTAGCGGGAGGGCCTTTGGTGAGCAGTTCTTC	CASSRASGRAFGEQFF
TRBD1	TRBV6-6	.	TRBJ1-1	TGTGCCAGCAAAGTTCAGGGGGCCACTGAAGCTTTCTTT	CASKVQGATEAFF
.	TRBV7-6	.	TRBJ2-1	TGTGCCAGCAGGAGGGCCACAACGTACAATGAGCAGTTCTTC	CASRRATTYNEQFF
.	TRBV7-2	.	TRBJ2-1	TGTGCCAGCAGCTTAGTACGCAGTGAGCAGTTCTTC	CASSLVRSEQFF
TRBD2	TRBV5-4	.	TRBJ2-2	TGTGCCAGCAGCCTAGGACTAGCGGGGGGGTTACGAACCGGGGAGCTGTTTTTT	CASSLGLAGGLRTGELFF
.	TRBV18	.	TRBJ2-3	TGTGCCAGCTCACCGGTAGGGGGAGTCACAGATACGCAGTATTTT	CASSPVGGVTDTQYF
.	TRBV5-1	once	TRBJ2-1	TGCGCCAGCAGCTTGGCCCGGAATGAGCAGTTCTTC	CASSLARNEQFF
.	TRBV28	.	TRBJ2-1	TGTGCCAGCAGTTTCCACCCAGGGACTAATGAGCAGTTCTTC	CASSFHPGTNEQFF
.	TRBV11-3	.	TRBJ2-5	TGTGCCAGCAGCCATGGACAACAGGGGGGGGAGACCCAGTACTTC	CASSHGQQGGETQYF
TRBD1	TRBV4-3	.	TRBJ1-2	TGCGCCAGCAGCCAGGCAGGACAGGGGGCATATGGCTACACCTTC	CASSQAGQGAYGYTF
.	TRBV5-5	few	TRBJ2-7	TGTGCCAGCACAGGGCCGAGCTCCTACGAGCAGTACTTC	CASTGPSSYEQYF
.	TRBV6-6	once	TRBJ2-7	TGTGCCAGCAGTTACAGAGGGGGTTCGTACTTAGAGCAGTACTTC	CASSYRGGSYLEQYF
TRBD2	TRBV5-1	.	TRBJ2-5	TGCGCCAGCAGGGTGACCTCGGTAGCGGGAGGATTAGAGACCCAGTACTTC	CASRVTSVAGGLETQYF
.	TRBV27	.	TRBJ2-2	TGTGCCAGCAGTTTAGTGGAGCTCGGGGAGCTGTTTTTT	CASSLVELGELFF
.	TRBV25-1	.	TRBJ2-7	TGTGCCAGCAGTGGACGACTTTCGGAGCAGTACTTC	CASSGRLSEQYF
TRBD1	TRBV7-8	.	TRBJ1-1	TGTGCCAGCAGCTTATCGGCGACAGGGAGGAACACTGAAGCTTTCTTT	CASSLSATGRNTEAFF
TRBD1	TRBV5-1	.	TRBJ1-5	TGCGCCAGCAGCTCCGGGACAGAGAATCAGCCCCAGCATTTT	CASSSGTENQPQHF
TRBD1	TRBV6-1	medium-sized	TRBJ1-3	TGTGCCAGCAGCCTGCGGACAGGGCCCGGAAACACCATATATTTT	CASSLRTGPGNTIYF
TRBD1	TRBV5-1	.	TRBJ2-7	TGCGCCAGCAGCTTGGATGGGACAGGCCTCTACGAGCAGTACTTC	CASSLDGTGLYEQYF
TRBD1	TRBV18	.	TRBJ2-7	TGTGCCAGCTCACCCTACCGGGGACAGGAACCCTACGAGCAGTACTTC	CASSPYRGQEPYEQYF
.	TRBV19	once	TRBJ1-6	TGTGCCAGTAGTATCGACGGGGAAAATTCACCCCTCCACTTT	CASSIDGENSPLHF
TRBD1	TRBV7-2	.	TRBJ1-3	TGTGCCAGCAGCTTGACAGGGGCTGGAAACACCATATATTTT	CASSLTGAGNTIYF
TRBD2	TRBV15	.	TRBJ2-1	TGTGCCACCAGCAGAGATTTTCTAGCGGGAGGGAGGAACAATGAGCAGTTCTTC	CATSRDFLAGGRNNEQFF
.	TRBV5-1	.	TRBJ1-1	TGCGCCAGCAGTCCGAGCCTGAACACTGAAGCTTTCTTT	CASSPSLNTEAFF
.	TRBV5-1	.	TRBJ2-6	TGCGCCAGCAGCTTGGGTGCGGAGGCTGGGGCCAACGTCCTGACTTTC	CASSLGAEAGANVLTF
TRBD2	TRBV10-2	.	TRBJ2-3	TGCGCCAGCAGTCTAGCGGGGCCCACAGATACGCAGTATTTT	CASSLAGPTDTQYF